The T cell receptor (beta chain) under discussion was sequenced for a study of cytomegalovirus exposure and HLA in healthy donors. Researchers ran the PCR with 60 Vbeta and 13 Jbeta primers. Measured with immunoSEQ multiplex PCR; TCRdb has only the in-frame clones, and not every one. Of over 55,000 clones in the sample, roughly 83% were seen once. Notes on the study in general: According to a later analysis, most TCR beta chains associated with CMV appeared HLA-restricted.

Worth noting for this clone: Its specificity is unknown.

The receptor was isolated from a middle-aged man in good health and CMV-seronegative. Sequences were obtained from PBMCs.

DNA for the CDR3: TGCGCCAGCAGCCAAGACGTCAGGGATCAGCCCCAGCATTTT. Encoded protein: CASSQDVRDQPQHF. The rearrangement links TRBV4-3 to TRBJ1-5; TRBD1 is a possible D gene (5 bases). Germline V CDR1 and CDR2: LGHNA, YSLEER. This CDR3 is built from 14 residues. Trimming shortened V by 0 bases and J by 5 bases, and 8 bases separated the two germline ends.